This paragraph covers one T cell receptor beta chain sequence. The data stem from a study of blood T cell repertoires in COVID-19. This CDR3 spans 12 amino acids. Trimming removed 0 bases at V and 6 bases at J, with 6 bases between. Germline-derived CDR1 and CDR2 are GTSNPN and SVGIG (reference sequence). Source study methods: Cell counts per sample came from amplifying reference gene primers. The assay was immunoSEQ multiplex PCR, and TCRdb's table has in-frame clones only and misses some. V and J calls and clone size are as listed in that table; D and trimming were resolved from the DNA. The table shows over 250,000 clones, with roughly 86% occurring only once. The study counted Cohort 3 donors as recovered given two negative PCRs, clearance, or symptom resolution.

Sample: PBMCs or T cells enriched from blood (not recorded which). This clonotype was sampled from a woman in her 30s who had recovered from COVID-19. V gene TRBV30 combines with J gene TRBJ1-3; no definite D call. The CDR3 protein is CAWSVSINTIYF. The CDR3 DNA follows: TGTGCCTGGAGTGTAAGCATAAACACCATATATTTT.